The subject of this entry is one T cell receptor beta chain. The entry originates in a study of CD8+ T cells in alopecia areata. V lost 7 bases and J 5 bases, leaving 23 bases between the germline ends. Germline V gene lookup returns CDR1 MDHEN and CDR2 SYDVKM. The CDR3 spans 16 residues. Isolated RNA was reverse transcribed into cDNA used as the sequencing template. The table came from immunoSEQ multiplex PCR; TCRdb's copy has only in-frame clones and leaves some out. The sample comprises 70,000 to 95,000 clones, 51% of which are singletons, and around 6% rests with the top ten. The receptor comes from a human donor with alopecia areata. The chain couples TRBV28 to TRBJ1-2; D remains ambiguous. Sequenced input: NKG2D-high CD8+ T cells sorted from blood. DNA for the CDR3: TGTGCCAGCATCTCCCATAGCGCGAGCCTCCCGTATGGCTACACCTTC. This sequence encodes CASISHSASLPYGYTF.